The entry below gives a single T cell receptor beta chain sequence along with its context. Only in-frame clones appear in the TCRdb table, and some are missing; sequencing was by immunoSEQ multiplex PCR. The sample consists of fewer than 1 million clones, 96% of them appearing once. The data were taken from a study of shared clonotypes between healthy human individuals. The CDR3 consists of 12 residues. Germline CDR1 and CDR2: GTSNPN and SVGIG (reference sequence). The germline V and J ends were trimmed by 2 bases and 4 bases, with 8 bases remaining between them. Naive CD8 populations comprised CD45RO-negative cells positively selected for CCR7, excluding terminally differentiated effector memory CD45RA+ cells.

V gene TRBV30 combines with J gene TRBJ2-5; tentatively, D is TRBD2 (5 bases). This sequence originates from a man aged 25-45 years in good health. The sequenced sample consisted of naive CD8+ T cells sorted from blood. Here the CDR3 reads CAWSSAGETQYF. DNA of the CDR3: TGTGCCTGGAGTTCTGCGGGAGAGACCCAGTACTTC.